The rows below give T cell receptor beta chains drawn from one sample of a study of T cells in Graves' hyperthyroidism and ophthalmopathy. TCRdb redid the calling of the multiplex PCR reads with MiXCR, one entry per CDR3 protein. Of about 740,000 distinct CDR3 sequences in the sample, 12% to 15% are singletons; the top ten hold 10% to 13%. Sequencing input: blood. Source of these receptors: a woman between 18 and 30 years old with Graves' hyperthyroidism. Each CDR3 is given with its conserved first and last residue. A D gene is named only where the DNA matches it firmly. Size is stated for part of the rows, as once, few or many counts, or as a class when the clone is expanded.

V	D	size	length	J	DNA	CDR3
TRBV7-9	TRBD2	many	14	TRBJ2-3	TGTGCCAGCAGTTTTAGCGGGAGCACAGATACGCAGTATTTT	CASSFSGSTDTQYF
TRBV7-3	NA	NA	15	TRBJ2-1	TGTGCCAGCAGCTCTCGGCCGGGACTTTATGATGAGCAGTTCTTC	CASSSRPGLYDEQFF
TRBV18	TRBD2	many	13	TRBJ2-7	TGTGCCAGCTCACCTAGCGGGAGTTACGAGCAGTACTTC	CASSPSGSYEQYF
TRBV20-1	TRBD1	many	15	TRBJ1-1	TGCAGTGCATTTCCAGCCCAGGGGGCAATAACTGAAGCTTTCTTT	CSAFPAQGAITEAFF
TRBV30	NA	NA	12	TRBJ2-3	TGTGCCTGGGGACCGCAGGCAGATACGCAGTATTTT	CAWGPQADTQYF
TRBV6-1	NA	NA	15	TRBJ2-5	TGTGCCAGCAGTACAACCATGGGACGACAAGAGACCCAGTACTTC	CASSTTMGRQETQYF
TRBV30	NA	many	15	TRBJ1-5	TGTGCCTGGAGTGTATCGTGGGCCGCCAATCAGCCCCAGCATTTT	CAWSVSWAANQPQHF
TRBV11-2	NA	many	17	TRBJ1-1	TGTGCCAGCAGCCCCCCCCCCGAGACAGGACCGAACACTGAAGCTTTCTTT	CASSPPPETGPNTEAFF
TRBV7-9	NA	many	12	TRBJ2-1	TGTGCCAGCAGCCCCCTCGGGAGTGAGCAGTTCTTC	CASSPLGSEQFF
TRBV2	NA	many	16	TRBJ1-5	TGTGCCAGCAGTGACAGGTTGGGGGGAAGCAATCAGCCCCAGCATTTT	CASSDRLGGSNQPQHF
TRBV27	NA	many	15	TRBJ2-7	TGTGCCAGCACCCCGGGCGGCACCGTTCCCTACGAGCAGTACTTC	CASTPGGTVPYEQYF
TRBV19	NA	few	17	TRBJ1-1	TGTGCCAGTAGTATTCTTTCCGGGTCAGCTCTGAACACTGAAGCTTTCTTT	CASSILSGSALNTEAFF
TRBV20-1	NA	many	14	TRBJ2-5	TGCAGTGCGGGATCGGGACCGCTCCAAGAGACCCAGTACTTC	CSAGSGPLQETQYF
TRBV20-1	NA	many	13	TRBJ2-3	TGCAGTGCTAGAGAGGGATCACCAGATACGCAGTATTTT	CSAREGSPDTQYF
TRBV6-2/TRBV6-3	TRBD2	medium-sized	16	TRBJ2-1	TGTGCCAGCAGTTACCGGACTAGCGTAGCCTACAATGAGCAGTTCTTC	CASSYRTSVAYNEQFF
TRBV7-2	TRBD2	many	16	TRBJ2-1	TGTGCCAGCAGCAGCTCAGCGGGAGCAACCTACAATGAGCAGTTCTTC	CASSSSAGATYNEQFF
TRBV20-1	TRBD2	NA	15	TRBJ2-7	TGCAGTGCTAGAGCCGGGACTAGCGGGGTTTACGAGCAGTACTTC	CSARAGTSGVYEQYF
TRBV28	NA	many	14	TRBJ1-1	TGTGCCAGCACCCTAGACATCATTGGGGCTGAAGCTTTCTTT	CASTLDIIGAEAFF
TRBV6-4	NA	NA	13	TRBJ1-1	TGTGCCAGCAGTGCAAGGGCGGACACTGAAGCTTTCTTT	CASSARADTEAFF
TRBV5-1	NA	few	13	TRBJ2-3	TGCGCCAGCGGGCAGGGGTCAGCAGATACGCAGTATTTT	CASGQGSADTQYF
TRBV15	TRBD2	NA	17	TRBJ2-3	TGTGCCACCAGCAGTCTACCGGGACTAGCGGGAGAGGATACGCAGTATTTT	CATSSLPGLAGEDTQYF
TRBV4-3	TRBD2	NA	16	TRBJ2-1	TGCGCCAGCAGCCGAGTTACTAGCGGGAGGGAAAATGAGCAGTTCTTC	CASSRVTSGRENEQFF
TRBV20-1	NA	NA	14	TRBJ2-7	TGCAGTGCTAGTGTGGGGGGCTTCTCCTACGAGCAGTACTTC	CSASVGGFSYEQYF
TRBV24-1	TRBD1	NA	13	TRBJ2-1	TGTGCCACCAGTGACTCAGGGGGCCATGAGCGGTTCTTC	CATSDSGGHERFF
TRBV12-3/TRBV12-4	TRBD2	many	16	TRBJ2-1	TGTGCCAGCAGTTTTTTTGCGGGAGGGCCGGAAAATGAGCAGTTCTTC	CASSFFAGGPENEQFF
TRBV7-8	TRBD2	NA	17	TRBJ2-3	TGTGCCAGCAGCTTACCGAACTGGACTAGCGACACAGATACGCAGTATTTT	CASSLPNWTSDTDTQYF
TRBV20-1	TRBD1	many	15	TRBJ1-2	TGCAGTGCTAGAGATAGGGACAGGGTTGATTATGGCTACACCTTC	CSARDRDRVDYGYTF
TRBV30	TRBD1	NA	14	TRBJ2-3	TGTGCCTGGAGGGTGGACAGGGCCACAGATACGCAGTATTTT	CAWRVDRATDTQYF
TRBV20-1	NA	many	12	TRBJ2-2	TGCAGTGCTAGTAAAGGAACCGGGGAGCTGTTTTTT	CSASKGTGELFF
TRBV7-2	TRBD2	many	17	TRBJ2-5	TGTGCCAGCAGCTTAGTAGTTGGGGGGACTAGCCAAGAGACCCAGTACTTC	CASSLVVGGTSQETQYF
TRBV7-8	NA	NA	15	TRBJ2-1	TGTGCCAGCAGCTTCTCTCAGGGTACCTACAATGAGCAGTTCTTC	CASSFSQGTYNEQFF
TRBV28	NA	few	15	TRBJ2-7	TGTGCCAGCAGTTTGTTGTCAGGGTCGGGTTACGAGCAGTACTTC	CASSLLSGSGYEQYF
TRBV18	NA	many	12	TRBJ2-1	TGTGCCAGCTCACCACAGTACAATGAGCAGTTCTTC	CASSPQYNEQFF
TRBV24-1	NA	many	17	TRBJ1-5	TGTGCCACCAGTGATTTGAAGATCTGGGGGCTAAATCAGCCCCAGCATTTT	CATSDLKIWGLNQPQHF
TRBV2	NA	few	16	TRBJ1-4	TGTGCCAGCAGTGAGTTTTCGGGAGGGCCTAATGAAAAACTGTTTTTT	CASSEFSGGPNEKLFF
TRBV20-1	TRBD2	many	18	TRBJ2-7	TGCAGTGCTAGAGATCGGGGGGCGGGGGGCATCCTAGGGTACGAGCAGTACTTC	CSARDRGAGGILGYEQYF
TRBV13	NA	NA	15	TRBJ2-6	TGTGCCAGCAGCTATCTCGGTGGTGGGGCCAACGTCCTGACTTTC	CASSYLGGGANVLTF
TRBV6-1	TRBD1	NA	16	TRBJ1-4	TGTGCCAGCATGGACAGGGGGCTGGCAACTAATGAAAAACTGTTTTTT	CASMDRGLATNEKLFF
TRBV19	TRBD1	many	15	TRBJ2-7	TGTGCCAGTAGTATAGTTTCAGGGGGACCTTACGAGCAGTACTTC	CASSIVSGGPYEQYF
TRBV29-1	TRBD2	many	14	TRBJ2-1	TGCAGCGTTGCTAGCGGGAGGATCTACAATGAGCAGTTCTTC	CSVASGRIYNEQFF
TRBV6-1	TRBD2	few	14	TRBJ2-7	TGTGCCAGCAGTTACGGCGGGAGGAGGAACGAGCAGTACTTC	CASSYGGRRNEQYF
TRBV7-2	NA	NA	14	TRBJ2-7	TGTGCCAGCAGCTTAGATCGACTTTTAAACGAGCAGTACTTC	CASSLDRLLNEQYF
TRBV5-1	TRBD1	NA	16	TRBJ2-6	TGCGCCAGCAGCCCGGGACAGCACTCTGGGGCCAACGTCCTGACTTTC	CASSPGQHSGANVLTF
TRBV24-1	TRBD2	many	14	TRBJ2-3	TGTGCCACCTCCAGCGGGAGGGAATCAGATACGCAGTATTTT	CATSSGRESDTQYF
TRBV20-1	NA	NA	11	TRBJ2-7	TGCAGTGCGCGGAATGGCTACGAGCAGTACTTC	CSARNGYEQYF
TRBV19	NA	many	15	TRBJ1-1	TGTGCCAGTAGTATTAGGCACAGCATGAACACTGAAGCTTTCTTT	CASSIRHSMNTEAFF
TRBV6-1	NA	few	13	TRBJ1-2	TGTGCCAGCATCAGCGCTGGGTCCGGTGGCTACACCTTC	CASISAGSGGYTF
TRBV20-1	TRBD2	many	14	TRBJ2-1	TGCAGTGCTAACCAATACGGACTAGCGGAGGAGCAGTTCTTC	CSANQYGLAEEQFF
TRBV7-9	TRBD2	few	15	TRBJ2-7	TGTGCCAGCAGCAGGAGCGGGACTAGCGTATACGAGCAGTACTTC	CASSRSGTSVYEQYF
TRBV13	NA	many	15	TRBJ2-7	TGTGCCAGCAGCTTAGACCGGGAGTCCTCCTACGAGCAGTACTTC	CASSLDRESSYEQYF
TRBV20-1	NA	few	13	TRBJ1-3	TGCAGTGCCCCGGGCACCTCTGGAAACACCATATATTTT	CSAPGTSGNTIYF
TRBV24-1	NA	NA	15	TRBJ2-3	TGTGCCACCAGTGGCTTGACCCCCACCACAGATACGCAGTATTTT	CATSGLTPTTDTQYF
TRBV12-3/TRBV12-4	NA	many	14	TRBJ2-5	TGTGCCAGCAGTTTAAGGCGCAGGGAGGAGACCCAGTACTTC	CASSLRRREETQYF
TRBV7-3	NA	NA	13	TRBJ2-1	TGTGCCCCCGGGAGGGGGCACTACAATGAGCAGTTCTTC	CAPGRGHYNEQFF
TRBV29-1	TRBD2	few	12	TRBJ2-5	TGCAGCGGGCTAGCGGGACCGGAGACCCAGTACTTC	CSGLAGPETQYF
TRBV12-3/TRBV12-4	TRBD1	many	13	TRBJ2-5	TGTGCCAGCCGGACAGGGAGGCAAGAGACCCAGTACTTC	CASRTGRQETQYF
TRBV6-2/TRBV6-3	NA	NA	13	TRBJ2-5	TGTGCCAGCTGTAGTAAGCGGGAAGAGACCCAGTACTTC	CASCSKREETQYF
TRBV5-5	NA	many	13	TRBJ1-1	TGTGCCAGCAGTCGCAAGGGGGGCACTGAAGCTTTCTTT	CASSRKGGTEAFF
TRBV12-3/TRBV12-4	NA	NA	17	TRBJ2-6	TGTGCCAGCAGTTTTAGTCAGTTGGGTCCCGGGGCCAACGTCCTGACTTTC	CASSFSQLGPGANVLTF